This entry describes one TCR beta chain. This clonotype has at least ten counts. The specificity of this receptor is unknown. Per-base qualities were not stored, and no clone one base away is much larger. The receptor library was made with PCR. For sequencing, an Illumina HiSeq 2500 was employed. Molecular barcoding was employed in the preparation of TCR libraries, with unique molecular identifiers being used to normalize TCRbeta repertoire quantification. In-frame beta chains were kept once TCRdb had trimmed the public reads at Q25 with fastp and called clones with MiXCR. CDR3 protein duplicates are merged, each entry listing the most common genes and DNA. This sample gives 350,000 to 450,000 distinct CDR3 sequences in total; around 21% of them show up just once. Less than 4.5% of the sample is held by the ten biggest clonotypes. These data come from a study of T-cell reconstitution after alpha-beta-depleted transplantation in children (TCRdb year 2016). Broadly, across the study: The study quantitatively tracked T-cell immune reconstitution after TCRalphabeta/CD19-depleted allogeneic hematopoietic cell transplantation in children using TCR repertoire profiling.

The input for sequencing was PBMCs from the stem cell graft donor, taken from the stem cell graft. The receptor comes from a human donor who donated a stem cell graft to a child with acute myeloid leukemia.

The nucleotide sequence reads TGCAGCGTTGGAGGGACAGGGCCCCATGAGCAGTTCTTC. Protein translation: CSVGGTGPHEQFF. Rearrangement joined TRBV29-1 to TRBJ2-1, and TRBD1 aligns with 9 junction nucleotides. Germline trimming amounts to 4 bases on V and 8 bases on J, with 6 as the count of junction bases outside the gene matches. CDR1 and CDR2 (SQVTM, ANQGSEA) derive from the germline V gene. The CDR3 covers 13 residues, taking in both the cysteine and the phenylalanine. Left in the record is the CDR3 DNA by itself, 39 bases read in frame from the first base.